This T cell receptor beta chain was sequenced during a study of T cell responses to AZD1222 COVID-19 vaccine. Study observations and caveats: Baseline serostatus was positive in only six AZD1222 recipients. Within unmutated variant regions lay the reported targets of nearly half of spike-specific TCRs. Spike-specific TCRs gained breadth and depth after people received two AZD1222 doses.

Analyses pooled second doses at about 4 or about 12 weeks. The data were produced by immunoSEQ multiplex PCR, yet TCRdb's version contains in-frame clones alone and is incomplete. Counted here are about 64,000 clones, 80% occurring once; the ten biggest clones make up around 15%. A remark on this clone: Its antigen is undetermined.

Here the sequenced sample was peripheral blood, taken 28 days after the second AZD1222 dose. This TCR was recovered from an adult who received the AZD1222 COVID-19 vaccine.

CDR3: CASRVTGMSTDTQYF. In DNA form, the CDR3 reads TGTGCCAGCAGGGTGACAGGGATGAGCACAGATACGCAGTATTTT. The rearrangement uses TRBV7-2 and TRBJ2-3; TRBD1 aligns across 7 bases. This CDR3 spans 15 amino acids. Per germline, CDR1 SGHTA and CDR2 FQGNSA. The V and J ends lost 6 bases and 0 bases, in that order; junction bases with no gene match: 6.